This T cell receptor (beta chain) was sequenced in a study of technical replicates of blood from several donors. Germline CDR1 and CDR2: LGHNA and YNFKEQ. Trimming took off 1 base at V and 0 bases at J, with 18 bases between the two ends. The CDR3 loop spans 19 amino acids. The assay was immunoSEQ multiplex PCR, and TCRdb's table has in-frame clones only and misses some. The sample yields more than 65,000 clones, 96% seen once. This TCR was recovered from a human donor in good health. The chain has TRBV4-2 and TRBJ1-4; no firm D call. Sequencing was carried out using T cells isolated from PBMCs. CDR3 loop: CASSQAALFSAATNEKLFF. CDR3 sequence (DNA): TGTGCCAGCAGCCAAGCGGCGCTTTTCTCAGCGGCAACTAATGAAAAACTGTTTTTT.